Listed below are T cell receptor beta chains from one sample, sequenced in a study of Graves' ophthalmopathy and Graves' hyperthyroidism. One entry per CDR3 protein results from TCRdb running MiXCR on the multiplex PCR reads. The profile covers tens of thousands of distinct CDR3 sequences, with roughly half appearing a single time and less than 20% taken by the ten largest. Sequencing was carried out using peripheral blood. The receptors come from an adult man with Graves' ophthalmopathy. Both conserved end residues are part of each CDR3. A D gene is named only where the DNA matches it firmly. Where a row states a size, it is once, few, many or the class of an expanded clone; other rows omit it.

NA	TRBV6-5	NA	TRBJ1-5	TGTGCCAGCAGATTGAGGGACTCCTACGAGCATTTT	CASRLRDSYEHF
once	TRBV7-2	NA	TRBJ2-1	TGTGCCTGCAGCTTACTTGGGGGGGGCTCCTACAATGAGCAGTCCTTC	CACSLLGGGSYNEQSF
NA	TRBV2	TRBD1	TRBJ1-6	TGTGCCAGAACCGGGACAGGGGATTTACCCCTCCACTTT	CARTGTGDLPLHF
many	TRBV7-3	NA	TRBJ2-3	TGTGCCAGCAGCTTTGGTAGCACAGATACGCAGTATTTT	CASSFGSTDTQYF
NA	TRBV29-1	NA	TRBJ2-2	TGCAGCGTCGAAATAGTTGCAGGGGCCGGGGAGCTGTTTTTT	CSVEIVAGAGELFF
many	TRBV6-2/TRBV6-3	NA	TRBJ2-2	TGTGCCAGCAGTTACCCGAACACCGGGGAGCTGTTTTTT	CASSYPNTGELFF
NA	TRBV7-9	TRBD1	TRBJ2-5	TGTGCCAGCAGCACTTCCACCTGGGGAGACAGGGGGCAGGGGACCCAGTACTTC	CASSTSTWGDRGQGTQYF
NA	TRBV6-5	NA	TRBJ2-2	TGTGCCAGCAGTTCTACGACAGGGAACACCGGGGAGCTGTTTTTT	CASSSTTGNTGELFF
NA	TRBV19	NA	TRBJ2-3	TGTGCCAGTAGTATGGGGAGGTTGGATGAGCAGTATTTT	CASSMGRLDEQYF
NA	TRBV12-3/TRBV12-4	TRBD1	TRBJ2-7	TGTGCCAGCAGCTCAAGCTTGGGGACAGGGGAATCAAGCGCCTACGAGCAGTACTTC	CASSSSLGTGESSAYEQYF
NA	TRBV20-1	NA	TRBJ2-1	TGCAGTGCTAAGATAAGGGAGCAGTTCTTC	CSAKIREQFF
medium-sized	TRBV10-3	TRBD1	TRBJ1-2	TGTGCCATCAGTGTGGAGGGGGCGGGGGAAGGCTACACCTTC	CAISVEGAGEGYTF
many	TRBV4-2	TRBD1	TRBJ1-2	TGTGCCAGCAGCCAAGGGGACAGGGGGCGAGGCTACACCTTC	CASSQGDRGRGYTF
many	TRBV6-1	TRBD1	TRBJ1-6	TGTGCCACCTCACGGGACAGAGATAATTCACCCCTCCACTTT	CATSRDRDNSPLHF
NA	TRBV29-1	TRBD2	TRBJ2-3	TGCAGCGTTGAGGTAGCGGGAGCGGATACGCAGTATTTT	CSVEVAGADTQYF
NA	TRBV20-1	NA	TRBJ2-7	TGCAGTGCTAGTTGGGCATCCTACGAGCAGTACTTC	CSASWASYEQYF
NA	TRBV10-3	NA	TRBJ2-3	TGTGCCATCAAAAGCGGAGGCGAGGGAGGGGGGGCAACAGATACGCAGTATTTT	CAIKSGGEGGGATDTQYF
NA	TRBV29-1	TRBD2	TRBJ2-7	TGCAGCGTTGGACTAGCGGGAGGGCCCTACGAGCAGTACTTC	CSVGLAGGPYEQYF
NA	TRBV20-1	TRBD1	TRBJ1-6	TGCAGTGCTAGAGGCCTAACAGGGGGCGCAGATTCACCCCTCCACTTT	CSARGLTGGADSPLHF
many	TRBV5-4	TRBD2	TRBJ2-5	TGTGCCAGCAGCTTGAGACACTCGAGCGGGGGGACCCAGTACTTC	CASSLRHSSGGTQYF
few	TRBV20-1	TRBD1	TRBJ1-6	TGCAGTGCTAGGGGGACAGAAGCGTATAATTCACCCCTCCACTTT	CSARGTEAYNSPLHF
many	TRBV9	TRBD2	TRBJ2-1	TGTGCCAGCAGCAAGGGGGGGGGCGGGGGGGCCGGATACAATGAGCAGTTCTTC	CASSKGGGGGAGYNEQFF
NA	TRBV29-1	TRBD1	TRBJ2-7	TGCAGCGCCATACCGGGACAGGAACTCTACGAGCAGTACTTC	CSAIPGQELYEQYF
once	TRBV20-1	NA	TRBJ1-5	TGCAGTGTCCCCCGGCCCAATCAGGGGACTAGCAATCAGCCCCAGCATTTT	CSVPRPNQGTSNQPQHF
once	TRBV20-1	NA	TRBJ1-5	TGCAGTGCCCGGGATTCTGAGACCCAGCATTTT	CSARDSETQHF
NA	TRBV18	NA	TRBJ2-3	TGTGCCAGCTCACCGGTTGATGAGCGGGGCACAGATACGCAGTATTTT	CASSPVDERGTDTQYF
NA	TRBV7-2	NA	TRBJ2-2	TGTGCCATCACCGGGGAGCTGTTTTTT	CAITGELFF
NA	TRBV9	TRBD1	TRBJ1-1	TGTGCCAGCAGCGTAGTCCCGGACAGGGGTGACACTGAAGCTTTCTTT	CASSVVPDRGDTEAFF
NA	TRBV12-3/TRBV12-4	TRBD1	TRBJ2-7	TGTGCCAGCAGCCCAGGGGGCTACGGGCAGTACTTC	CASSPGGYGQYF
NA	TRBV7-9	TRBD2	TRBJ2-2	TGTGCCAGCAGCGGCGGGACTAGCGGGGGGGGTTCCCCCGGCGGGGAGCTGTTTTTT	CASSGGTSGGGSPGGELFF
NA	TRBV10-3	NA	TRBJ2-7	TGTGCCATCAGAGGTCGAAGTCCGGGACCCGGACAATTC	CAIRGRSPGPGQF
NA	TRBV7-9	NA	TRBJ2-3	TGTGCCAGCAGCTTAGTGGGCGGGAAGATAGGTACGCAGTATTTT	CASSLVGGKIGTQYF
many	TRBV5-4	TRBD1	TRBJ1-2	TGTGCCAGCAGCCGATTACCGGACAGGGGGCTTGGTGGCTACACCTTC	CASSRLPDRGLGGYTF
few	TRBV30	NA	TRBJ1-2	TGTGCCTGGAAGGGGCCCTTCTATGGCTACACCTTC	CAWKGPFYGYTF
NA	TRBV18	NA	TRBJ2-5	TGTGCCAGCTCACCTAACAGGGACGTCAGACAAGAGACCCAGTACTTC	CASSPNRDVRQETQYF
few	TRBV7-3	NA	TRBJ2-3	TGTGCCAGCAGCTCCCGGGGAGCGGATACGCAGTATTTT	CASSSRGADTQYF
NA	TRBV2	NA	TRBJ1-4	TGTGCCAGCAACATACTAGCGGGAGTTAATGAAAAACTGTTTTTT	CASNILAGVNEKLFF
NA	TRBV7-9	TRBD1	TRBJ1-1	TGTGCCAGCAGCCCGGGACAGTGGAACACTGAAGCTTTCTTT	CASSPGQWNTEAFF
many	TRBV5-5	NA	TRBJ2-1	TGTGCCAGCAGCTTGGAAGCCCCGGCGTACAATGAGCAGTTCTTC	CASSLEAPAYNEQFF
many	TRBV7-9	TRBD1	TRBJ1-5	TGTGCCACCAACGAACAGGGGAATCAGCCCCAGCATTTT	CATNEQGNQPQHF
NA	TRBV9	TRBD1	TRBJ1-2	TGTGCCAGCAGCCAAAACAGCAAAGGGGGCCTCGATGGCTACACCTTC	CASSQNSKGGLDGYTF
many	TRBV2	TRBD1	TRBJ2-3	TGTGCCAGAAAGACAGGGGGGACAGATACGCAGTATTTT	CARKTGGTDTQYF
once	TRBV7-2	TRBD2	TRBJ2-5	TGTGCCAGCAGCTCTACTAGCGGGGGGGAGACCCAGTACTTC	CASSSTSGGETQYF
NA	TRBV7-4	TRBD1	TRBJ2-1	TGTGCCAGCAGCTTAGCTAGGGACAGGGGGATGGATGAGCAGTTCTTC	CASSLARDRGMDEQFF
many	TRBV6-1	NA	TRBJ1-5	TGTGCCAGCAGCCGGGGAGCAGATAGTAATCAGCCCCAGCATTTT	CASSRGADSNQPQHF
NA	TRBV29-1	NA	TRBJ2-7	TGCAGCGGCCAGGTGGGAGCCTACGAGCAGTACTTC	CSGQVGAYEQYF
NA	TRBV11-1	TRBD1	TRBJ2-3	TGTGCCAGCCGAGTGGACAGGGGGGCAGATACGCAGTATTTT	CASRVDRGADTQYF
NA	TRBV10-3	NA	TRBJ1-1	TGTGCCATCGTGGACAGCACGAACACTGAAGCTTTCTTT	CAIVDSTNTEAFF
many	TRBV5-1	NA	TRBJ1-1	TGCGCCAGCAGCTCGACAGTGAACACTGAAGCTTTCTTT	CASSSTVNTEAFF
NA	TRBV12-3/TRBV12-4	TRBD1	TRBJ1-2	TGTGCCAGCAGCTTAGCCCGGACAGGGAAAGGAGGCTACACCTTC	CASSLARTGKGGYTF
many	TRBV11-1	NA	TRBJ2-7	TGTGCCAGCAGCTTAAATCCCGAGGTTCGGGGCGAGCAGTACTTC	CASSLNPEVRGEQYF